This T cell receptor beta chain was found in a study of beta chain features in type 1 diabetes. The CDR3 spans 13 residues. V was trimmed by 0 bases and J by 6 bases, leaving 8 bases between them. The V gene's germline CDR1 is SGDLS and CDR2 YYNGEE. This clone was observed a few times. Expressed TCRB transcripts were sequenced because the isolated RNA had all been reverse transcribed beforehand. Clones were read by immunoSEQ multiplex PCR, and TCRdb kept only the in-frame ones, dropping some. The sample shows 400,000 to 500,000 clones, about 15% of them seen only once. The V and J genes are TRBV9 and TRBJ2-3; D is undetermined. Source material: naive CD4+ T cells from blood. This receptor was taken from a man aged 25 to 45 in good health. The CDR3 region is CASSVAGSDTQYF. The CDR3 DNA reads TGTGCCAGCAGCGTAGCTGGGTCTGATACGCAGTATTTT.